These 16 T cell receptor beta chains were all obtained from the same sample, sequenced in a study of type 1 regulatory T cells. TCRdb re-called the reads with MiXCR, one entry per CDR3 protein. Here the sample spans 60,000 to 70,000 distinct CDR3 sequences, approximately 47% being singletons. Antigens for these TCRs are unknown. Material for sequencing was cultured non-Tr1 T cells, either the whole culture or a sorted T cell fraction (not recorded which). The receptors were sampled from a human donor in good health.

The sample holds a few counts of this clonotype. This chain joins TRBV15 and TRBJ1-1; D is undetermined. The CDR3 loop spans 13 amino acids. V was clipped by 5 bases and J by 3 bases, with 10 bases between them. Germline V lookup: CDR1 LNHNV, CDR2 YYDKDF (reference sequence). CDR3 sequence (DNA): TGTGCCACCAGCCGAAAGGGATACACTGAAGCTTTCTTT. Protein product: CATSRKGYTEAFF.

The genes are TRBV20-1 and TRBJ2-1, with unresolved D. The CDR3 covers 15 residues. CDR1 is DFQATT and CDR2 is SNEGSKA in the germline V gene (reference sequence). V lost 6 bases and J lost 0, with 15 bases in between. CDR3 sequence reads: CSAPAGRNSYNEQFF. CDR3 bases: TGCAGTGCCCCTGCAGGACGGAACTCCTACAATGAGCAGTTCTTC.

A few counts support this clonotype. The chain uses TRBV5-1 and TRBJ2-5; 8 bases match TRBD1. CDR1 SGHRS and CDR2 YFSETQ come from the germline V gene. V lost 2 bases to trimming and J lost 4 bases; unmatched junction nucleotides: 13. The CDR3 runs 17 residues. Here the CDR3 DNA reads TGCGCCAGCAGCTTATACCGGACAGGGAAGGCGGGAGAGACCCAGTACTTC. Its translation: CASSLYRTGKAGETQYF. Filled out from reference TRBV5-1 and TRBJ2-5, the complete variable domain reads KAGVTQTPRYLIKTRGQQVTLSCSPISGHRSVSWYQQTPGQGLQFLFEYFSETQRNKGNFPGRFSGRQFSNSRSEMNVSTLELGDSALYLCASSLYRTGKAGETQYFGPGTRLLVL.

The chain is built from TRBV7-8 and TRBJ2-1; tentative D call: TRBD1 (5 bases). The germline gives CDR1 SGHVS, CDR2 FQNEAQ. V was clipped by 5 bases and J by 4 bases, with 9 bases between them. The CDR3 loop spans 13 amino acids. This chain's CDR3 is CASSPDSYNEQFF. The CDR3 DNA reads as TGTGCCAGCAGCCCCGACAGTTACAATGAGCAGTTCTTC. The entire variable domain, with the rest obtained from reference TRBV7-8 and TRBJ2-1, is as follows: GAGVSQSPRYKVAKRGQDVALRCDPISGHVSLFWYQQALGQGPEFLTYFQNEAQLDKSGLPSDRFFAERPEGSVSTLKIQRTQQEDSAVYLCASSPDSYNEQFFGPGTRLTVL.

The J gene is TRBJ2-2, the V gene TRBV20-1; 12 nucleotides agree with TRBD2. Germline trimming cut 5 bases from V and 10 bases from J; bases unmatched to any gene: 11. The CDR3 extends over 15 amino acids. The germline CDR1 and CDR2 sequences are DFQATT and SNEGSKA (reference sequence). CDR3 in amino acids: CSARTSGVWSEELFF. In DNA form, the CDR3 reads TGCAGTGCTCGGACTAGCGGGGTTTGGAGTGAGGAGCTGTTTTTT.

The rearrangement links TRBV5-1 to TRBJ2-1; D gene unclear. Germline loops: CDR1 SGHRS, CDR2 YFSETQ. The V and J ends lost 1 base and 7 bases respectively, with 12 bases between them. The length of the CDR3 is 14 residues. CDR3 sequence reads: CASSLTSLGNEQFF. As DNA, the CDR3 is TGCGCCAGCAGCTTGACAAGTCTTGGGAATGAGCAGTTCTTC.

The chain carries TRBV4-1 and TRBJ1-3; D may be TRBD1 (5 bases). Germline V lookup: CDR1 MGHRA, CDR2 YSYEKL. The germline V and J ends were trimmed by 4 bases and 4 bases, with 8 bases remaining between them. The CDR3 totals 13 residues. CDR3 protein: CASSLHRGNTIYF. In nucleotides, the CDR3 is TGCGCCAGCAGCCTCCACAGGGGAAACACCATATATTTT.

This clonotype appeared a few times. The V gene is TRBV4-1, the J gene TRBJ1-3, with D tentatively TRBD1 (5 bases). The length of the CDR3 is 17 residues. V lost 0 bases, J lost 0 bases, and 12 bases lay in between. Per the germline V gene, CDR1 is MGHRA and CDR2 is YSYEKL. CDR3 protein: CASSQDGDSRSGNTIYF. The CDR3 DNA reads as TGCGCCAGCAGCCAAGATGGGGACTCCCGCTCTGGAAACACCATATATTTT.

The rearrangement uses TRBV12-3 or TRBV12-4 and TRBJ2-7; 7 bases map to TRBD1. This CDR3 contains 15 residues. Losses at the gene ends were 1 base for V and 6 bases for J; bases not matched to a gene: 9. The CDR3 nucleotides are TGTGCCAGCAGTTTAGGGACAGGTGAGATGGCCGAGCAGTACTTC. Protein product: CASSLGTGEMAEQYF.

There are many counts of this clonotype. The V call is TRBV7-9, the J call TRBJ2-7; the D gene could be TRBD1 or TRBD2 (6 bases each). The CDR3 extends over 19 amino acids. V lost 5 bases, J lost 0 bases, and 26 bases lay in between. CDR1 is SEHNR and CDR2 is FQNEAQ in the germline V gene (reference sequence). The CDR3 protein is CASSPFRRETGLRSYEQYF. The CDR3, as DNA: TGTGCCAGCAGCCCGTTTAGGAGGGAGACAGGACTCCGCTCCTACGAGCAGTACTTC.

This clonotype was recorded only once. In nucleotides, the CDR3 is TGTGCCAGCAGGGAACGACTAGCGGTAACCGGGGAGCTGTTTTTT. Translated, it gives CASRERLAVTGELFF. The rearrangement links TRBV27 to TRBJ2-2; the match to TRBD2 covers 9 bases. Looked up from germline, CDR1 is MNHEY and CDR2 is SMNVEV (reference sequence). The V and J ends lost 6 bases and 5 bases, in that order; junction bases with no gene match: 7. The CDR3 runs to 15 residues.

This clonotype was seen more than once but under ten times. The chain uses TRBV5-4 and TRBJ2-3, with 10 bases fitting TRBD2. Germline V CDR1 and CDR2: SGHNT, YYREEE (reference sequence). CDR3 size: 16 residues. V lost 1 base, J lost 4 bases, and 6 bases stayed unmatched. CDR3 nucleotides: TGTGCCAGCAGCTTGAGAGCGGGGGGGTCCGCAGATACGCAGTATTTT. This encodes CASSLRAGGSADTQYF. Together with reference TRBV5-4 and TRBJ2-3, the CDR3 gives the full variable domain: ETGVTQSPTHLIKTRGQQVTLRCSSQSGHNTVSWYQQALGQGPQFIFQYYREEENGRGNFPPRFSGLQFPNYSSELNVNALELDDSALYLCASSLRAGGSADTQYFGPGTRLTVL.

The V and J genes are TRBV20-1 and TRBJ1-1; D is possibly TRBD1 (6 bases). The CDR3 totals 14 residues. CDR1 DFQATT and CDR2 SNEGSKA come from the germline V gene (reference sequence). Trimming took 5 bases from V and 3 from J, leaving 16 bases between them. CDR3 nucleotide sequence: TGCAGTGCTGGGGGGGCGCAGGGGCACACTGAAGCTTTCTTT. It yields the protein CSAGGAQGHTEAFF.

The CDR3 region is CAISEGIGINQPQHF. The CDR3 bases are TGTGCCATCAGTGAGGGTATAGGTATAAATCAGCCCCAGCATTTT. The V call is TRBV10-3, the J call TRBJ1-5; D is undetermined. This CDR3 has 15 residues. V gave up 2 bases and J gave up 4 bases, with 12 bases separating them. The germline CDR1 and CDR2 sequences are ENHRY and SYGVKD.

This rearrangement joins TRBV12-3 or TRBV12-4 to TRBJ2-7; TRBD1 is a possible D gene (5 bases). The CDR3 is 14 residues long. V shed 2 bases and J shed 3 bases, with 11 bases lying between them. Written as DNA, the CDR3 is TGTGCCAGCAGTTTACGCCTAGACAGCTACGAGCAGTACTTC. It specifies CASSLRLDSYEQYF.

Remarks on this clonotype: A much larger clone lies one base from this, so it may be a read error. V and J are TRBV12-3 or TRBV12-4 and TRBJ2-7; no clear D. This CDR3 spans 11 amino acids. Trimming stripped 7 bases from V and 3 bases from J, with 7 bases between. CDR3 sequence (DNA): TGTGCCAGCACCGCCGGCTACGAGCAGTACGTC. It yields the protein CASTAGYEQYV.